A selection of T cell receptor beta chains follows, all from one sample in a study of graft-versus-host responses after intestinal transplantation. Repertoires were generated with immunoSEQ multiplex PCR, while TCRdb's copy carries only in-frame clones and drops some. Among tens of thousands of clones listed, 90% to 95% were seen once. Source: PBMCs, taken 524 days after transplant. The source of these receptors is a human patient who received an intestinal transplant, so some T cells may come from the graft donor. Both conserved end residues are part of each CDR3. A D gene is named only where the DNA matches it firmly. The listing skips clone size in some rows; elsewhere it reads once, few, many or a size class.

NA,TRBJ2-7,TRBV28,TRBD2,TGTGCCAGCAGCCTTAGCGGGAGCAGGGGCGAGCAGTACTTC,CASSLSGSRGEQYF
NA,TRBJ2-5,TRBV9,NA,TGTGCCAGCAGCGTAGTGGGGACACGAGAGCGAGAGACCCAGTACTTC,CASSVVGTRERETQYF
NA,TRBJ2-7,TRBV5-4,TRBD1,TGTGCCAGCAGCTCACCCGGACAGGCTATCAACGAGCAGTACTTC,CASSSPGQAINEQYF
NA,TRBJ1-1,TRBV5-1,NA,TGCGCCAGCAGCTTAACGGCAGGGTTGAACACTGAAGCTTTCTTT,CASSLTAGLNTEAFF
NA,TRBJ2-1,TRBV11-2,NA,TGTGCCAGCAGCTTATCGGGGGCTTACAATGAGCAGTTCTTC,CASSLSGAYNEQFF
NA,TRBJ2-5,TRBV5-5,NA,TGTGTCAGCAGCCATCTAAGGCCAACCCAGTACTTC,CVSSHLRPTQYF
NA,TRBJ1-2,TRBV28,NA,TGTGCCAGCAGTTTCAGTTTAACTGTCTATGGCTACACCTTC,CASSFSLTVYGYTF
NA,TRBJ1-5,TRBV9,NA,TGTGCCAGCAGCGTAGACGGGGACACAAATCAGCCCCAGCATTTT,CASSVDGDTNQPQHF
once,TRBJ1-1,TRBV6-1,NA,TGTGCCAGCAGGACGAACTGGGCTTCTGAAGCTTTCTTT,CASRTNWASEAFF
NA,TRBJ2-3,TRBV6-5,NA,TGTGCCAGCAGTCCGACAGGAGGGCACACAGATACGCAGTATTTT,CASSPTGGHTDTQYF
NA,TRBJ2-1,TRBV11-2,NA,TGTGCCAGCAGCTTATTGGCGGACTACAATGAGCAGTTCTTC,CASSLLADYNEQFF
NA,TRBJ1-1,TRBV6-1,TRBD1,TGTGCCAGCGACGACAGGGGGCAAACTGAAGCTTTCTTT,CASDDRGQTEAFF
NA,TRBJ2-7,TRBV7-9,TRBD2,TGTGCCAGCAGCCCAGGACTAGCGGGATGGTACGAGCAGTACTTC,CASSPGLAGWYEQYF
NA,TRBJ1-3,TRBV27,TRBD1,TGTGCCAGCATCGGACAGGGGCCATTAGGTGGAAACACCATATATTTT,CASIGQGPLGGNTIYF
NA,TRBJ2-7,TRBV7-2,NA,TGTGCCAGCAGCTTCCACAGGCGATCCTACGAGCAGTACTTC,CASSFHRRSYEQYF
NA,TRBJ2-7,TRBV19,TRBD2,TGTGCCAGTTCGACTAGCGGGGATCGGTCCTACGAGCAGTACTTC,CASSTSGDRSYEQYF
NA,TRBJ2-5,TRBV11-2,NA,TGTGCCAGCAGCCAGGGAACAGTAGGAGAGACCCAGTACTTC,CASSQGTVGETQYF
NA,TRBJ2-1,TRBV5-4,TRBD1,TGTGCCAGCAGCGGCAAAGACAGGGCCTACAATGAGCAGTTCTTC,CASSGKDRAYNEQFF
NA,TRBJ2-1,TRBV10-3,NA,TGTGCCATCAGGGGACTCTCCTACAATGAGCAGTTCTTC,CAIRGLSYNEQFF
NA,TRBJ2-6,TRBV5-1,NA,TGCGCCAGCAGTGGCGGATACTCTGGGGCCAACGTCCTGACTTTC,CASSGGYSGANVLTF
NA,TRBJ1-1,TRBV2,TRBD1,TGTGCCAGCAGTTTTCGGGGACAGAGGACCCCTGTGACCACTGAAGCTTTCTTT,CASSFRGQRTPVTTEAFF
NA,TRBJ2-7,TRBV5-4,TRBD1,TGTGCCAGCAGCGTGTCGGGACAGTCCTACGAGCAGTACTTC,CASSVSGQSYEQYF
NA,TRBJ2-1,TRBV7-9,NA,TGTGCCAGCAGCTTCCTCGGACCCTACAATGAGCAGTTCTTC,CASSFLGPYNEQFF
NA,TRBJ1-4,TRBV4-1,NA,TGCGCCAGCAGCCAAGCAGGGTTTGGCGAAAAACTGTTTTTT,CASSQAGFGEKLFF
NA,TRBJ2-5,TRBV7-3,NA,TGTGCCAGCAGCTTAAACGGTGGGACGGGGGAGACCCAGTACTTC,CASSLNGGTGETQYF
NA,TRBJ1-4,TRBV28,TRBD1,TGTGCCAGCTCGGCAGGGGGCTTTCTAAATGAAAAACTGTTTTTT,CASSAGGFLNEKLFF
once,TRBJ2-2,TRBV10-3,NA,TGTGCCATCAGTGATTTCAAGGCGGAAGGCGGGGAGCTGTTTTTT,CAISDFKAEGGELFF
NA,TRBJ1-3,TRBV27,TRBD1,TGTGCCAGCAGTTTTTCGGACAGGCCTGGAAACACCATATATTTT,CASSFSDRPGNTIYF
NA,TRBJ2-1,TRBV6-6,TRBD2,TGTGCCAGCAGTACCTGGGACTATACTGAGCAGTTCTTC,CASSTWDYTEQFF
few,TRBJ2-7,TRBV21-1,NA,TGTGCCAGCAGCAATTACCTAGCGGGAGGTAACGAGCAGTACTTC,CASSNYLAGGNEQYF
NA,TRBJ1-2,TRBV19,NA,TGTGCCAGTAGTAGAGAAACCGGGTCCCCGGGCGTCACTAACTATGGCTACACCTTC,CASSRETGSPGVTNYGYTF
once,TRBJ2-7,TRBV7-3,NA,TGTGCCAGCAGCTTATACGGGGGGCTCTCCTACGAGCAGTACTTC,CASSLYGGLSYEQYF
NA,TRBJ2-1,TRBV2,TRBD2,TGTGCCAGCAGGGGACTAGCGGATTACAATGAGCAGTTCTTC,CASRGLADYNEQFF
NA,TRBJ2-4,TRBV30,TRBD1,TGTGCCTGGAGCGGGGATCGGGACAGGGTCAACATTCAGTACTTC,CAWSGDRDRVNIQYF
NA,TRBJ1-2,TRBV10-3,TRBD1,TGTGCCATCAGTTCACTGGGACAGGGAGAAGATGGCTACACCTTC,CAISSLGQGEDGYTF
NA,TRBJ1-6,TRBV20-1,NA,TGCAGTGCTAGGAGCGGTTCACCCCTCCACTTT,CSARSGSPLHF
NA,TRBJ2-5,TRBV7-9,TRBD2,TGTGCCAGCAGCCCAACTAGCGGACAAGAGACCCAGTACTTC,CASSPTSGQETQYF
NA,TRBJ2-7,TRBV4-1,TRBD1,TGCGCCAGCAGCCCCGGACAGGGTTTGTACGAGCAGTACTTC,CASSPGQGLYEQYF
NA,TRBJ1-2,TRBV7-2,NA,TGTGCCAGCAGCCCCCCCATGGATGGCTACACCTTC,CASSPPMDGYTF
NA,TRBJ1-3,TRBV19,TRBD1,TGTGCCAGTAGCACAGGGGTCTCTGGAAACACCATATATTTT,CASSTGVSGNTIYF
NA,TRBJ1-6,TRBV28,NA,TGTGCCAGCAGAAACACCGATTCACCCCTCCACTTT,CASRNTDSPLHF
NA,TRBJ1-4,TRBV7-3,NA,TGTGCCAGCAGCCGTTCCCAGGAAAAACTGTTTTTT,CASSRSQEKLFF
few,TRBJ2-7,TRBV7-3,NA,TGTGCCAGCCCCACGGGGACTCAATCCTACGAGCAGTACTTC,CASPTGTQSYEQYF
NA,TRBJ2-7,TRBV7-9,TRBD1,TGTGCCAGCAGCTTTACAGGGGACATACGACAGCAGTACTTC,CASSFTGDIRQQYF